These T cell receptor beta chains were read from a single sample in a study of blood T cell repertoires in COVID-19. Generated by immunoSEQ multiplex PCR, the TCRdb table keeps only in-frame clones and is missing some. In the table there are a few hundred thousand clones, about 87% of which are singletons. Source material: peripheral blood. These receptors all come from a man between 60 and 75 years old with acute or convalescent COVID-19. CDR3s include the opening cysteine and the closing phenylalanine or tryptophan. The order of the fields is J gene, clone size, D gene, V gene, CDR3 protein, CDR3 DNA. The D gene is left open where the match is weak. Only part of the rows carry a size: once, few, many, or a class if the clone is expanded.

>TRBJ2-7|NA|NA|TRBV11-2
CASSLASRGEQYF
TGTGCCAGCAGCTTAGCATCCAGGGGCGAGCAGTACTTC
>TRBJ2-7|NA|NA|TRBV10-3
CAIRRQDEQYF
TGTGCCATCAGGAGACAGGACGAGCAGTACTTC
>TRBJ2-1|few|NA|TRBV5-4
CASSLEGAGSSEQFF
TGTGCCAGCAGCTTGGAAGGGGCCGGGAGTAGTGAGCAGTTCTTC
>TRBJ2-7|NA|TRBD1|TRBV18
CASSPGTASYEQYF
TGTGCCAGCTCACCCGGGACAGCCTCCTACGAGCAGTACTTC
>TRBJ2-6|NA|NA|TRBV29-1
CSVDSSGANVLTF
TGCAGCGTTGACAGCTCTGGGGCCAACGTCCTGACTTTC
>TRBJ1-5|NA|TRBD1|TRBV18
CASSPTGAMVPQHF
TGTGCCAGCTCACCTACAGGGGCCATGGTGCCCCAGCATTTT
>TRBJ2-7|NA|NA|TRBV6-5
CASNGGDEQYF
TGTGCCAGCAATGGTGGAGACGAGCAGTACTTC
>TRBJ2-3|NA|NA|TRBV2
CASIGDLFTDTQYF
TGTGCCAGCATAGGGGACTTATTCACAGATACGCAGTATTTT
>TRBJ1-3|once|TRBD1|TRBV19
CASSNSPPTGSGNTIYF
TGTGCCAGTAGTAATAGCCCGCCGACAGGGTCTGGAAACACCATATATTTT
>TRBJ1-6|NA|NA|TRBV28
CASSLGQGNSPLHF
TGTGCCAGCAGTTTAGGGCAGGGGAATTCACCCCTCCACTTT
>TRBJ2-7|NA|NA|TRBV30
CAWSGQAYEQYF
TGTGCCTGGAGTGGACAGGCCTACGAGCAGTACTTC
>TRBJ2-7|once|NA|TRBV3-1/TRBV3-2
CASSQDSSEQYF
TGTGCCAGCAGCCAGGACAGTTCCGAGCAGTACTTC
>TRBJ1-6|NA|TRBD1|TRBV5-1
CASSLAGQGAYNSPLHF
TGCGCCAGCAGCTTGGCGGGACAGGGTGCCTATAATTCACCCCTCCACTTT
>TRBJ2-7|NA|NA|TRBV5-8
CASSADYEQYF
TGTGCCAGCAGCGCGGATTACGAGCAGTACTTC
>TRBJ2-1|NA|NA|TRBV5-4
CASVQNNEQFF
TGTGCCAGCGTCCAGAACAATGAGCAGTTCTTC
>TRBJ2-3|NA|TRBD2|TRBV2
CASSEWASGGNTDTQYF
TGTGCCAGCAGTGAATGGGCTAGCGGGGGTAACACAGATACGCAGTATTTT
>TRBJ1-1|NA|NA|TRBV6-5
CASTREGGVNTEAFF
TGTGCCAGCACACGCGAGGGCGGGGTGAACACTGAAGCTTTCTTT
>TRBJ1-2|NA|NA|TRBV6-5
CASSYRGARNGYTF
TGTGCCAGCAGTTACCGGGGGGCGAGGAACGGCTACACCTTC